This T cell receptor (beta chain) was recovered during a study of Ad26.COV2.S vaccination and SARS-CoV-2 variants. Treatment in this sample: over 15 received Ad26.COV2.S at low or high dose, single or two shots; roughly 5 received placebo; per-sample allocation not given. Sampling was done on day 63 after the first vaccine or placebo injection. The donor was a Boston adult aged 18-55 years. Expression of Wuhan-strain SARS-CoV-2 spike came from the Ad26 vector that formed the vaccine. Generated by immunoSEQ multiplex PCR, the TCRdb table keeps only in-frame clones and is missing some. Of 300,000 to 400,000 clones detected, around 86% appear once; the ten largest clones hold roughly 3.1%. The CDR3 length is 15 residues. V was clipped by 3 bases and J by 6 bases; unmatched bases: 9. Germline V gives CDR1 GTSNPN, CDR2 SVGIG (reference sequence).

Sequencing was performed on peripheral blood, taken in a trial of Ad26.COV2.S vaccine versus placebo. This clonotype originated in a person between 18 and 65 years old who received the Ad26.COV2.S COVID-19 vaccine or a placebo. This rearrangement joins TRBV30 to TRBJ2-2, with TRBD2 matching 8 bases. The CDR3 here is CAWRPGGTGAGELFF. For the CDR3, the DNA is TGTGCCTGGAGGCCGGGAGGGACTGGAGCCGGGGAGCTGTTTTTT.